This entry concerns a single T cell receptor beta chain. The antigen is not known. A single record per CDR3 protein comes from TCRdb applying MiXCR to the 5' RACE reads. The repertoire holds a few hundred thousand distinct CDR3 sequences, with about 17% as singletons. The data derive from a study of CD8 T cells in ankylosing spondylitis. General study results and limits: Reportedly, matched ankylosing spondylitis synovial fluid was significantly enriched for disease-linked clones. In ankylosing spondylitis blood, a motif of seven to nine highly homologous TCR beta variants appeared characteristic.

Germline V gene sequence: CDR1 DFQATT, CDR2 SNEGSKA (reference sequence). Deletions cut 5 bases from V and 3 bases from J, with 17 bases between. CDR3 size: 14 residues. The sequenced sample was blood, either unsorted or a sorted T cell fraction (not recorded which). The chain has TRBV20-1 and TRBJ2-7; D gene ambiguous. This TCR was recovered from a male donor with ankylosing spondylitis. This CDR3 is CSAFSTRALYEQYF. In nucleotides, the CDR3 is TGCAGTGCTTTCTCGACCCGGGCGCTCTACGAGCAGTACTTC.